The source of this T cell receptor beta chain is a study of T cells after yellow fever vaccination. As for the study in general: In the case of low-cell-number fractions, SMART-Seq v4 Ultra Low Input was used for preparation.

Study-wide results and limits: FACS-sorted repertoires could contain abundant clonotypes contaminating from the bulk population. The secondary response was weaker but peaked faster, day 5 versus 15. Reappearance after the booster was seen for most primary-vaccination clones, at more than 95% CD4 and 88% CD8.

Points on this clonotype: Its target is unknown. This may stem from a read error, because a much larger clone lies one nucleotide away.

TCRdb itself ran the 5' RACE reads through MiXCR, one entry per CDR3 protein. The sample lists just under 600,000 distinct CDR3 sequences, roughly 13% occurring once. Germline V CDR1 and CDR2: SGHRS, YFSETQ. The CDR3 consists of 14 residues. V was shortened by 2 bases and J by 6 bases, with 15 bases between the two germline ends. This chain joins TRBV5-1 and TRBJ2-7; D gene ambiguous. This specimen consisted of PBMCs, obtained on the day of the yellow fever booster vaccination. This TCR came from a man aged 30 to 39 who received the YFV17D yellow fever vaccine. CDR3 DNA: TGCGCCAGCAGCTTCACCCAGGAGATAGGCGAGCAGTACTTC. Residues: CASSFTQEIGEQYF.